This T cell receptor (beta chain) comes out of a study of shared clonotypes between healthy human individuals. General study points: The sharing of approximately 5.1% of naive CD4 clonotypes was seen across a handful of donors.

This CDR3 has 16 residues. Trimming removed 0 bases at V and 8 bases at J, with 17 bases between. Per the germline V gene, CDR1 is SGHRS and CDR2 is YFSETQ. To note about this clone: The antigen is unknown.

Original processing methods: With immunoSEQ giving junction-only sequences and no quality scores, filtering differed. Produced via immunoSEQ multiplex PCR; TCRdb's table is partial and in-frame only. V and J calls and clone size are given by that table; D and trimming were obtained from the DNA. Of around 2.1 million clones in the sample, approximately 94% are singletons; the top ten hold roughly 0.13%. Input material: naive CD4+ T cells sorted from blood. The subset was: CD45RA+ positively selected. The sequence was collected from a man younger than 35 in good health. The chain has TRBV5-1 and TRBJ2-2; D perhaps matches TRBD2 (5 bases). The CDR3 is CASSLAGLTQGGELFF. The CDR3 DNA reads as TGCGCCAGCAGCTTGGCCGGACTCACGCAAGGGGGGGAGCTGTTTTTT.